The 6 T cell receptor beta chains in this list originate from one sample, sequenced in a study of T cell repertoires in cytomegalovirus infection. These receptors have no identified antigens. Using its own MiXCR run on the reads, TCRdb lists one record per CDR3 protein. The sample yields 110,000 to 150,000 distinct CDR3 sequences, approximately 30% seen once. Here the sequenced sample was CD8+ T cells from cultured PBMCs, taken from culture after CMV antigen stimulation. Receptors originate from a human donor in good health (CMV status not recorded). Some clones in this sample may be carry-over from other donors' samples.

V and J are TRBV19 and TRBJ2-4; TRBD1 matches 8 bases. V trimming: 6 bases; J trimming: 4 bases; junction bases outside the gene matches: 5. The CDR3 consists of 14 residues. Per germline, CDR1 LNHDA and CDR2 SQIVND (reference sequence). As DNA, the CDR3 is TGTGCCAGTAGGGCCGGACAGGGAAAAAACATTCAGTACTTC. Its protein product is CASRAGQGKNIQYF.

In this sample, this clonotype turned up a few times. In nucleotides, the CDR3 is TGTGCCAGCAGCTTAGGGGCGGGGGGGGCCTGGTCCAATGAGCAGTTCTTC. Translating gives CASSLGAGGAWSNEQFF. This sequence joins TRBV7-6 and TRBJ2-1, with TRBD2 matching 9 bases. CDR3 length: 17 residues. Germline values: CDR1 SGHVS, CDR2 FNYEAQ. J was trimmed by 6 bases and V by 1 base; bases with no gene match: 10. The complete variable domain, with remaining parts taken from reference TRBV7-6 and TRBJ2-1, reads GAGVSQSPRYKVTKRGQDVALRCDPISGHVSLYWYRQALGQGPEFLTYFNYEAQQDKSGLPNDRFSAERPEGSISTLTIQRTEQRDSAMYRCASSLGAGGAWSNEQFFGPGTRLTVL.

Only one count was recorded for this clonotype. The genes are TRBV20-1 and TRBJ2-1; 8 bases align to TRBD2. CDR1 DFQATT and CDR2 SNEGSKA come from the germline V gene (reference sequence). This CDR3 comprises 16 residues. Trimming took 3 bases from V and 4 from J; bases not matched to a gene: 11. The CDR3 nucleotides are TGCAGTGCTAGCCCCTGGGGGGGACTAGATTACAATGAGCAGTTCTTC. As protein: CSASPWGGLDYNEQFF.

This clonotype was seen once. V and J are TRBV28 and TRBJ1-3; D is uncertain. The CDR3 covers 14 residues. CDR1 and CDR2 from the germline V gene are MDHEN and SYDVKM. Trimming removed 6 bases at V and 1 base at J, with 10 bases between. For the CDR3, the DNA is TGTGCCAGCAGCCCATCTCCGTCTGGAAACACCATATATTTT. It yields the protein CASSPSPSGNTIYF.

The V gene is TRBV19, the J gene TRBJ1-2; D remains ambiguous. V lost 1 base and J 6 bases, leaving 9 bases between the germline ends. This CDR3 has 13 amino acids. Germline lookup yields CDR1 LNHDA and CDR2 SQIVND (reference sequence). DNA of the CDR3: TGTGCCAGTAGTATAGTAGATTTGGATGGCTACACCTTC. As protein: CASSIVDLDGYTF.

This clonotype came up many times. The rearrangement links TRBV5-1 to TRBJ1-2, with 12 bases lining up with TRBD1. The CDR3 consists of 15 residues. Germline V lookup: CDR1 SGHRS, CDR2 YFSETQ. The junction had 10 bases not matched to a gene; V was cut back by 5 bases and J by 8 bases. In nucleotides, the CDR3 is TGCGCCAGCAGTCCAACCGGGGACAGGGGGCGAGGCTACACCTTC. The encoded protein is CASSPTGDRGRGYTF.